Here is one T cell receptor (beta chain) with its context. Germline CDR1 reads SGHRS; CDR2 reads YFSETQ. This CDR3 has 14 residues. V trimming: 4 bases; J trimming: 5 bases; junction bases outside the gene matches: 7. This entry is derived from a study of shared clonotypes between healthy human individuals. Looking at the study overall: A couple of women and a few men aged 18 to 49 made up the donors.

Recent vaccinations or acute infections were absent in the healthy HIV-negative adult donors. Sorted-subset replicate PCRs used around 200 ng DNA, about 30,000 T cell genomes. Using immunoSEQ multiplex PCR, the repertoire was profiled, and TCRdb retains in-frame clones only, with some absent. The sample consists of about 1 million clones, 70% to 80% of them appearing once. The specimen was memory CD4+ T cells sorted from blood. As to subset: CD45RA-negative fraction. This TCR was recovered from a man younger than 30 in good health. This rearrangement joins TRBV5-1 to TRBJ2-7; 9 positions match TRBD1. In nucleotides, the CDR3 is TGCGCCAGCAGCCCCGCCGGGACAGGGAACGAGCAGTACTTC. Its protein product is CASSPAGTGNEQYF.